This entry lists 25 T cell receptor beta chains sequenced from one sample in a study of blood T cell repertoires in COVID-19. Assay used: immunoSEQ multiplex PCR; TCRdb lists only in-frame clones, some missing. Among about 160,000 clones listed, around 82% were seen once. What was sequenced was PBMCs or T cells enriched from blood (not recorded which). The receptors shown here come from a man between 60 and 75 years old who had recovered from COVID-19.

This chain connects TRBV20-1 to TRBJ2-5; weak D call: TRBD2 (5 bases). Trimming left V 3 bases short and J 1 base short, with 15 bases between. CDR1 and CDR2 from the germline V gene are DFQATT and SNEGSKA (reference sequence). The CDR3 totals 15 residues. CDR3 sequence reads: CSASPAIRGQETQYF. The CDR3 DNA reads TGCAGTGCTAGTCCAGCAATCCGGGGCCAAGAGACCCAGTACTTC.

CDR3 residues: CAWTSGTGIFVNYGYTF. In DNA, the CDR3 is TGTGCCTGGACCTCCGGGACAGGGATCTTCGTTAACTATGGCTACACCTTC. This sequence joins TRBV30 and TRBJ1-2; 9 bases fit TRBD1. The V and J ends lost 4 bases and 1 base, in that order; junction bases with no gene match: 13. The CDR3 consists of 17 residues. Germline assignment: CDR1 GTSNPN and CDR2 SVGIG (reference sequence).

The J gene is TRBJ2-1, the V gene TRBV19; perhaps TRBD2 as D (5 bases). The CDR3 extends over 13 amino acids. The germline V gene encodes CDR1 LNHDA and CDR2 SQIVND (reference sequence). V shed 1 base and J shed 7 bases, with 8 bases lying between them. CDR3 amino acids: CASSIGLKNEQFF. The CDR3 DNA follows: TGTGCCAGTAGTATAGGACTAAAGAATGAGCAGTTCTTC.

V usage is TRBV18 and J usage is TRBJ1-1, with TRBD1 identical over 9 bases. The CDR3 runs 16 residues. V shed 5 bases and J 1 base; nucleotides not matched to a gene: 8. Germline V gene data show CDR1 as KGHSH and CDR2 as LQKENI. CDR3 DNA: TGTGCCAGCTCAACGGGACAGGGAAGGGGGAACACTGAAGCTTTCTTT. Translation: CASSTGQGRGNTEAFF.

The chain recombines TRBV2 with TRBJ1-2; the D gene is possibly TRBD1 (5 bases). The CDR3 length is 14 residues. Germline loops: CDR1 SNHLY, CDR2 FYNNEI. Trimming shortened V by 4 bases and J by 4 bases, and 13 bases separated the two germline ends. The CDR3 bases are TGTGCCAGCAGTGGGGGGAGGGACCCCTATGGCTACACCTTC. This codes for CASSGGRDPYGYTF. Filled out from reference TRBV2 and TRBJ1-2, the complete variable domain reads EPEVTQTPSHQVTQMGQEVILRCVPISNHLYFYWYRQILGQKVEFLVSFYNNEISEKSEIFDDQFSVERPDGSNFTLKIRSTKLEDSAMYFCASSGGRDPYGYTFGSGTRLTVV.

V usage is TRBV29-1 and J usage is TRBJ1-5; no reliable D call. From germline, CDR1 is SQVTM and CDR2 ANQGSEA. This CDR3 has 12 amino acids. V was pared by 3 bases and J by 2 bases, with 5 bases between. The CDR3 DNA is TGCAGCGTTGAGGAGGGCAATCAGCCCCAGCATTTT. It yields the protein CSVEEGNQPQHF.

V usage is TRBV18 and J usage is TRBJ2-1; TRBD2 agrees at 7 bases. V lost 6 bases to trimming and J lost 8 bases; unmatched junction nucleotides: 10. The germline V gene encodes CDR1 KGHSH and CDR2 LQKENI. The CDR3 runs 14 residues. The CDR3: CASSPRGAGDEQFF. The DNA of the CDR3 is TGTGCCAGCTCGCCCCGTGGGGCGGGGGATGAGCAGTTCTTC.

The table lists this clone with a count of one. V is TRBV2 and J is TRBJ2-1, with TRBD2 as a possible D gene (6 bases). CDR1 and CDR2 (germline): SNHLY, FYNNEI. There are 16 residues in the CDR3. V lost 2 bases and J 6 bases, leaving 17 bases between the germline ends. DNA of the CDR3: TGTGCCAGCAGTGAAACCGGAGCGGGTTCCGGCAATGAGCAGTTCTTC. Its protein product is CASSETGAGSGNEQFF.

J is TRBJ1-1 and V is TRBV28; D call uncertain. The CDR3 has 13 residues. V was pared by 2 bases and J by 3 bases, with 7 bases between. CDR1 is MDHEN, CDR2 SYDVKM, per germline. The CDR3 bases are TGTGCCAGCAGTTTAGCCGGGTACACTGAAGCTTTCTTT. Residues: CASSLAGYTEAFF.

The chain couples TRBV28 to TRBJ1-4, with 11 bases that match TRBD1. Germline assignment: CDR1 MDHEN and CDR2 SYDVKM. V shed 0 bases, J shed 7 bases, and the junction held 16 bases outside the gene matches. CDR3 length equals 20 residues. The CDR3 DNA sequence: TGTGCCAGCAGTTTATGCCCTCAGTCCCGGGACAGGGGGAATTGTGAAAAACTGTTTTTT. Translating it yields CASSLCPQSRDRGNCEKLFF.

The gene calls are TRBV5-1 and TRBJ2-5; no clear D. Trimming left V 6 bases short and J 2 bases short, with 17 bases between. This CDR3 is 15 amino acids long. Germline lookup yields CDR1 SGHRS and CDR2 YFSETQ. CDR3 sequence reads: CASNLAGGDQETQYF. The CDR3 DNA follows: TGCGCCAGCAATCTGGCCGGCGGAGATCAAGAGACCCAGTACTTC.

This sequence joins TRBV2 and TRBJ2-5, with 7 bases lining up with TRBD1. The V gene's germline CDR1 is SNHLY and CDR2 FYNNEI. V lost 6 bases to trimming and J lost 1 base; unmatched junction nucleotides: 8. The CDR3 totals 15 residues. The CDR3, as DNA: TGTGCCAGCAGGGAGACAGGGAGTCTCCAAGAGACCCAGTACTTC. The encoded protein is CASRETGSLQETQYF. The whole variable domain, filled in from reference TRBV2 and TRBJ2-5, reads EPEVTQTPSHQVTQMGQEVILRCVPISNHLYFYWYRQILGQKVEFLVSFYNNEISEKSEIFDDQFSVERPDGSNFTLKIRSTKLEDSAMYFCASRETGSLQETQYFGPGTRLLVL.

This chain uses TRBV28 with TRBJ2-1; 9 bases are shared with TRBD2. Germline CDR1 reads MDHEN; CDR2 reads SYDVKM. CDR3 size: 18 residues. The J segment lost 0 bases and the V segment lost 5 bases, leaving 11 bases of the junction unmatched. The CDR3 loop reads CASSRPSSGGSSYNEQFF. CDR3 nucleotide sequence: TGTGCCAGCAGTCGACCATCAAGCGGGGGGAGCTCCTACAATGAGCAGTTCTTC. Variable domain in full (rest from reference TRBV28 and TRBJ2-1): DVKVTQSSRYLVKRTGEKVFLECVQDMDHENMFWYRQDPGLGLRLIYFSYDVKMKEKGDIPEGYSVSREKKERFSLILESASTNQTSMYLCASSRPSSGGSSYNEQFFGPGTRLTVL.

The chain combines TRBV24-1 with TRBJ2-4, with a tentative D call TRBD2 (5 bases). Germline lookup yields CDR1 KGHDR and CDR2 SFDVKD. V was trimmed by 0 bases and J by 0 bases, leaving 14 bases between them. The CDR3 sequence is 18 residues long. The CDR3 protein is CATSDLWQAGLAKNIQYF. The CDR3 DNA sequence: TGTGCCACCAGTGATTTGTGGCAGGCGGGTCTAGCCAAAAACATTCAGTACTTC.

The chain recombines TRBV5-4 with TRBJ1-4; TRBD1 might be the D (5 bases). The CDR3 loop spans 13 amino acids. The V and J ends lost 0 bases and 5 bases respectively, with 5 bases between them. CDR1 and CDR2 (germline): SGHNT, YYREEE (reference sequence). CDR3 bases: TGTGCCAGCAGCTTGGCAGGGAATGAAAAACTGTTTTTT. Translating it yields CASSLAGNEKLFF.

The chain recombines TRBV4-1 with TRBJ2-3; tentatively, D is TRBD2 (5 bases). The germline V gene has CDR1 MGHRA and CDR2 YSYEKL. Trimming left V 0 bases short and J 2 bases short, with 12 bases between. The CDR3 is 16 residues long. CDR3 in amino acids: CASSQEPSPNTDTQYF. The DNA for the CDR3 is TGCGCCAGCAGCCAAGAACCTAGCCCTAACACAGATACGCAGTATTTT.

This rearrangement joins TRBV19 to TRBJ1-4; the match to TRBD1 covers 7 bases. Germline CDR1 reads LNHDA; CDR2 reads SQIVND (reference sequence). Trimming cost V 5 bases and J 8 bases; bases outside gene matches: 8. This CDR3 spans 14 amino acids. The CDR3 sequence: CASSGGQAGEKLFF. DNA of the CDR3: TGTGCCAGTAGTGGAGGACAGGCTGGAGAAAAACTGTTTTTT. Based on the CDR3 plus reference TRBV19 and TRBJ1-4, the full variable domain is DGGITQSPKYLFRKEGQNVTLSCEQNLNHDAMYWYRQDPGQGLRLIYYSQIVNDFQKGDIAEGYSVSREKKESFPLTVTSAQKNPTAFYLCASSGGQAGEKLFFGSGTQLSVL.

V gene TRBV19 combines with J gene TRBJ1-1; D gene uncertain. There are 14 residues in the CDR3. V gave up 7 bases and J gave up 5 bases, with 17 bases separating them. Germline V gives CDR1 LNHDA, CDR2 SQIVND (reference sequence). The CDR3, as DNA: TGTGCCAGTAAGAATTATGCCACCGGGACTGAAGCTTTCTTT. This sequence encodes CASKNYATGTEAFF. Combining the CDR3 with reference TRBV19 and TRBJ1-1 gives the whole variable domain DGGITQSPKYLFRKEGQNVTLSCEQNLNHDAMYWYRQDPGQGLRLIYYSQIVNDFQKGDIAEGYSVSREKKESFPLTVTSAQKNPTAFYLCASKNYATGTEAFFGQGTRLTVV.

The chain uses TRBV6-6 and TRBJ2-2, with 7 bases aligning to TRBD1. The CDR3 has 16 amino acids. V was clipped by 6 bases and J by 4 bases; unmatched bases: 11. The V gene's germline CDR1 is MNHNY and CDR2 SVGAGI (reference sequence). CDR3 DNA sequence: TGTGCCAGCAGCCAGGGGGTAGGGCGGCGCACCGGGGAGCTGTTTTTT. This sequence encodes CASSQGVGRRTGELFF.

This clone came up a few times. The rearrangement uses TRBV19 and TRBJ2-3; possibly TRBD1 for D (6 bases). Trimming pared 6 bases from V and 1 base from J, leaving 8 bases between. CDR3 length equals 13 residues. Germline-derived CDR1 and CDR2 are LNHDA and SQIVND (reference sequence). The CDR3 DNA reads TGTGCCAGTAGCACAGGGCGCACAGATACGCAGTATTTT. Translation: CASSTGRTDTQYF.

This clone showed up just once. V usage is TRBV19 and J usage is TRBJ2-5, with a weak D call TRBD2 (6 bases). The CDR3 runs to 13 residues. Germline CDR1 reads LNHDA; CDR2 reads SQIVND (reference sequence). The V end lost 4 bases, the J end lost 5 bases, and 11 bases lay between the germline ends. The CDR3 region is CASSTRRAETQYF. CDR3 sequence (DNA): TGTGCCAGTAGTACCCGGAGGGCCGAGACCCAGTACTTC. Combining the CDR3 with reference TRBV19 and TRBJ2-5 gives the whole variable domain DGGITQSPKYLFRKEGQNVTLSCEQNLNHDAMYWYRQDPGQGLRLIYYSQIVNDFQKGDIAEGYSVSREKKESFPLTVTSAQKNPTAFYLCASSTRRAETQYFGPGTRLLVL.

This chain connects TRBV5-4 to TRBJ1-1; no clear D. This CDR3 spans 16 amino acids. V was cut by 0 bases and J by 1 base, with 13 bases left in between. Germline assignment: CDR1 SGHNT and CDR2 YYREEE (reference sequence). The CDR3 reads CASSLDLRVGNTEAFF. CDR3 DNA sequence: TGTGCCAGCAGCTTGGATCTGAGGGTGGGGAACACTGAAGCTTTCTTT.

J is TRBJ1-4 and V is TRBV18; TRBD1 aligns across 10 bases. The trim removed 0 bases at V and 7 bases at J, leaving 2 bases unmatched. The germline V gene has CDR1 KGHSH and CDR2 LQKENI. The CDR3 covers 15 residues. CDR3 protein: CASSPPRTGGEKLFF. The DNA of the CDR3 is TGTGCCAGCTCACCACCCAGGACAGGGGGTGAAAAACTGTTTTTT.

The chain combines TRBV5-6 with TRBJ2-3; 7 bases match TRBD1. The CDR3 is 14 residues long. The V and J ends lost 7 bases and 4 bases, in that order; junction bases with no gene match: 9. Germline loops: CDR1 SGHDT, CDR2 YYEEEE. The CDR3 protein is CASGSDRVSDTQYF. In nucleotides, the CDR3 is TGTGCCAGCGGCTCCGACAGGGTCTCAGATACGCAGTATTTT.

The chain links TRBV4-1 to TRBJ1-1; 12 nucleotides agree with TRBD1. Germline CDR1 and CDR2: MGHRA and YSYEKL. CDR3 length: 16 residues. With 4 bases clipped from V and 4 bases from J, the junction kept 7 bases outside the gene matches. This CDR3 is CASSLRDRGRGTEAFF. The DNA for the CDR3 is TGCGCCAGCAGCCTCCGGGACAGGGGGCGCGGCACTGAAGCTTTCTTT.